A single sample gave rise to the 11 T cell receptor beta chains below, sequenced in a study of Graves' ophthalmopathy and Graves' hyperthyroidism. From RNA, the CDR3 regions of TCR beta chains were amplified and sequenced. Scientists carried out first-round RT-PCR using HTBI primers and then a second-round multiplex PCR. MiXCR was run by TCRdb on the multiplex PCR reads, yielding one entry per CDR3 protein. Of roughly 300,000 distinct CDR3 sequences listed, 15% to 20% were seen once; the top ten hold 9% to 15%. The sample was peripheral blood. All receptors derive from an adult man with Graves' ophthalmopathy.

This clonotype showed up many times. For the CDR3, the DNA is TGTGCCAGCAGTGGGGGTGCGGGCAATCAGCCCCAGCATTTT. This gives the protein CASSGGAGNQPQHF. The gene calls are TRBV6-1 and TRBJ1-5; D call uncertain. The CDR3 length is 14 residues. CDR1 and CDR2 (germline): MNHNS, SASEGT. Trimming removed 4 bases from V and 2 bases from J, with 9 bases in between.

In this sample, this clonotype turned up many times. A junction boundary mismatches the germline segment, possibly from a read error. The rearrangement joins TRBV12-3 or TRBV12-4 to TRBJ2-7, with 9 positions matching TRBD1. The CDR3 contains 12 residues. CDR3 nucleotides: TGTGCCAGCAGTTTCGCGGGACAGGGAAAATTCTTC. This translates into CASSFAGQGKFF.

The chain links TRBV30 to TRBJ2-6; tentative D call: TRBD2 (6 bases). CDR1 and CDR2 (germline): GTSNPN, SVGIG (reference sequence). The CDR3 totals 13 residues. The V end lost 8 bases, the J end lost 2 bases, and 10 bases lay between the germline ends. The DNA for the CDR3 is TGTGCCGGGGACTGGGCTGGGGCCAACGTCCTGACTTTC. Translating it yields CAGDWAGANVLTF. The variable domain in full, completed from reference TRBV30 and TRBJ2-6, reads SQTIHQWPATLVQPVGSPLSLECTVEGTSNPNLYWYRQAAGRGLQLLFYSVGIGQISSEVPQNLSASRPQDRQFILSSKKLLLSDSGFYLCAGDWAGANVLTFGAGSRLTVL.

This clonotype was found many times. This sequence joins TRBV24-1 and TRBJ2-5, with D possibly being TRBD1 (6 bases). Trimming cost V 1 base and J 6 bases, with 17 bases left between them. Germline values: CDR1 KGHDR, CDR2 SFDVKD. The CDR3 loop spans 16 amino acids. The CDR3 sequence: CATSDLEDSRPKTQYF. CDR3 DNA: TGTGCCACCAGTGATTTAGAGGACAGTCGCCCTAAGACCCAGTACTTC.

V usage is TRBV12-3 or TRBV12-4 and J usage is TRBJ1-6; D unclear. Trimming cost V 6 bases and J 10 bases, with 13 bases left between them. The CDR3 extends over 13 amino acids. The CDR3, as DNA: TGTGCCAGCAGCCTAGATCTTTCCTCACCCCTCCACTTT. It specifies CASSLDLSSPLHF.

This clonotype was counted only a few times. The chain uses TRBV4-1 and TRBJ2-1; D is unclear. The CDR3 extends over 15 amino acids. Looked up from germline, CDR1 is MGHRA and CDR2 is YSYEKL. The V gene lost 0 bases and the J gene lost 1 base, with 7 bases spanning the gap. The CDR3 region is CASSQEAFSYNEQFF. The CDR3 nucleotides are TGCGCCAGCAGCCAAGAAGCATTTTCCTACAATGAGCAGTTCTTC.

The sample holds many counts of this clonotype. The chain links TRBV30 to TRBJ2-2; D possibly matches TRBD1 or TRBD2 (5 bases each). The germline V gene has CDR1 GTSNPN and CDR2 SVGIG (reference sequence). The CDR3 contains 16 residues. Trimming took off 0 bases at V and 1 base at J, with 12 bases between the two ends. The CDR3 DNA is TGTGCCTGGAGTGTAAAGGGACCGAGGAACACCGGGGAGCTGTTTTTT. Encoded protein: CAWSVKGPRNTGELFF.

This clonotype was observed many times. The chain joins TRBV30 to TRBJ1-5; possibly TRBD1 for D (5 bases). Trimming left V 3 bases short and J 4 bases short, with 10 bases between. This CDR3 has 13 residues. Germline V gene lookup returns CDR1 GTSNPN and CDR2 SVGIG (reference sequence). This CDR3 is CAWSDSANQPQHF. In DNA form, the CDR3 reads TGTGCCTGGAGCGACAGCGCTAATCAGCCCCAGCATTTT.

At least ten counts were recorded for this clonotype. The chain employs TRBV3-2 and TRBJ1-2; the table names TRBD1, a call not compared with the DNA. TRBV3-2 is a pseudogene segment. This CDR3 is built from 16 residues. The chain's CDR3 is CASSQKPGRSTYGYTF. The DNA of the CDR3 is TGTGCCAGCAGCCAAAAGCCGGGACGGAGCACTTATGGCTACACCTTC.

This clonotype has at least ten counts. The V and J genes are TRBV19 and TRBJ2-7; TRBD1 aligns across 8 bases. J gave up 3 bases and V 6 bases, and 7 bases lay outside the gene matches. The CDR3 is 14 residues long. Germline loops: CDR1 LNHDA, CDR2 SQIVND (reference sequence). The CDR3 DNA follows: TGTGCCAGTAGCTGGACAGGGCGAAACTACGAGCAGTACTTC. Translated: CASSWTGRNYEQYF. The whole variable domain, remainder taken from reference TRBV19 and TRBJ2-7, is DGGITQSPKYLFRKEGQNVTLSCEQNLNHDAMYWYRQDPGQGLRLIYYSQIVNDFQKGDIAEGYSVSREKKESFPLTVTSAQKNPTAFYLCASSWTGRNYEQYFGPGTRLTVT.

This chain connects TRBV7-2 to TRBJ2-2; 9 nucleotides line up with TRBD2. J lost 7 bases, V lost 5 bases, and 5 bases had no gene match. CDR1 and CDR2 (germline): SGHTA, FQGNSA. The length of the CDR3 is 14 residues. In DNA, the CDR3 is TGTGCCAGCAGCACGGGACTAGCTTTCGGGGAGCTGTTTTTT. This gives the protein CASSTGLAFGELFF.